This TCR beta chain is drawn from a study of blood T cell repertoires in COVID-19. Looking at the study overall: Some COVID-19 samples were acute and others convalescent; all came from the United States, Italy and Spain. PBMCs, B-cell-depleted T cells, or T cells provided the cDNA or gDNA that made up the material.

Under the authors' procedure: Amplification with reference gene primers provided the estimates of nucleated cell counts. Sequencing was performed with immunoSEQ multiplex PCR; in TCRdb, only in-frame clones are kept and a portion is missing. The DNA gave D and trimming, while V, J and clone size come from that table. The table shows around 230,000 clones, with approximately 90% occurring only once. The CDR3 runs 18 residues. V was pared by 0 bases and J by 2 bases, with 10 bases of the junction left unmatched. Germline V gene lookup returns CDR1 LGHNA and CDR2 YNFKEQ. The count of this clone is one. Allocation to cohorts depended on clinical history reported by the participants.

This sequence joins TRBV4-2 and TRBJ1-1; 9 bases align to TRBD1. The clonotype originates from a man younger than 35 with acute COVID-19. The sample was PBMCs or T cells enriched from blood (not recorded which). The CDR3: CASSQDLTGGKINTEAFF. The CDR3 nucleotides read TGTGCCAGCAGCCAAGATCTAACAGGGGGCAAGATAAACACTGAAGCTTTCTTT.